This T cell receptor (beta chain) was obtained from a study of cytomegalovirus exposure and HLA in healthy donors. The study, taken as a whole, reports: Investigators reported 164 TCR beta chains as tied to cytomegalovirus. Most TCR sequences were uncommon, yet certain public TCRs appeared in many donors.

The V gene lost 3 bases and the J gene lost 0 bases, with 11 bases spanning the gap. This CDR3 is 16 amino acids long. Per germline, CDR1 KGHSH and CDR2 LQKENI. The protocol was immunoSEQ multiplex PCR, while the TCRdb copy is restricted to in-frame clones and leaves out a portion. The sample contains 190,000 or so clones, around 82% of which appear only once. Points on this clone: The antigen is not known.

The TCR comes from a woman in her late teens or twenties in good health and CMV-seropositive. The specimen sequenced was PBMCs. The chain couples TRBV18 to TRBJ2-2; D is perhaps TRBD1 (5 bases). Here the CDR3 reads CASSPADTSNTGELFF. The CDR3 bases are TGTGCCAGCTCACCCGCGGACACCTCGAACACCGGGGAGCTGTTTTTT.